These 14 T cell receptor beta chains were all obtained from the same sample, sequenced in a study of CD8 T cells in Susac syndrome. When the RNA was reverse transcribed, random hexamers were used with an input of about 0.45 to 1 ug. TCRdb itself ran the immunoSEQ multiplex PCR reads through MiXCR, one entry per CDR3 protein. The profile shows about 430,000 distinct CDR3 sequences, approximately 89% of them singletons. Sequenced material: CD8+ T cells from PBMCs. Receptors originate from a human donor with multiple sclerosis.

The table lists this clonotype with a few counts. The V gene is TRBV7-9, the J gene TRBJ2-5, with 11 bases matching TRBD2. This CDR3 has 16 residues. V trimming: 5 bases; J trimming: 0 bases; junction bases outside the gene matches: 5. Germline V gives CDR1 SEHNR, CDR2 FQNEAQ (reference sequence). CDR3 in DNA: TGTGCCAGCAGCCTTGGACTAGCGGGCGACCAAGAGACCCAGTACTTC. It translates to CASSLGLAGDQETQYF.

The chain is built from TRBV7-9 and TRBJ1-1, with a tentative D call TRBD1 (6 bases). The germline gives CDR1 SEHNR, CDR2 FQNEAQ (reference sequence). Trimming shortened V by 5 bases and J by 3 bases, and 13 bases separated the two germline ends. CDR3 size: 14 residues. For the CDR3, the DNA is TGTGCCAGCAGCGGGGGCGAGGGATACACTGAAGCTTTCTTT. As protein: CASSGGEGYTEAFF.

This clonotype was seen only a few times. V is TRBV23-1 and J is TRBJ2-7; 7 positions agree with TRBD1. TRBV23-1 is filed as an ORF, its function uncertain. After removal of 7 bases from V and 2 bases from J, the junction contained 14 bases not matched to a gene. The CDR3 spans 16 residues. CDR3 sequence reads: CASTRRPKGTAYEQYF. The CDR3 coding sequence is TGCGCCAGCACCCGCCGTCCAAAAGGGACAGCCTACGAGCAGTACTTC.

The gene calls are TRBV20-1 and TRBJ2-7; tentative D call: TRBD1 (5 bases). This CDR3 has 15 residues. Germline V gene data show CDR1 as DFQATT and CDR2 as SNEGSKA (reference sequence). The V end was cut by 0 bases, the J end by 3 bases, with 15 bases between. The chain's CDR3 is CSARDSIGQGYEQYF. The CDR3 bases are TGCAGTGCTAGAGATTCTATCGGTCAGGGCTACGAGCAGTACTTC.

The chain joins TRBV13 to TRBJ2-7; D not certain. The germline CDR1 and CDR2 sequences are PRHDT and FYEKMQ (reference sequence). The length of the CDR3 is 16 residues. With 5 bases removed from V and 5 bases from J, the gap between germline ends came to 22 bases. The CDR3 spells CASSQWKGPAANEQYF. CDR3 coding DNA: TGTGCCAGCAGCCAATGGAAGGGTCCTGCCGCCAACGAGCAGTACTTC.

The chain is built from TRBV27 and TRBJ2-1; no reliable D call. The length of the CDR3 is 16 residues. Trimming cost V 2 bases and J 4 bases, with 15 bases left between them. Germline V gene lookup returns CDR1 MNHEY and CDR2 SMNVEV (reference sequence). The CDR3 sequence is CASSLSSKSPYNEQFF. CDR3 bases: TGTGCCAGCAGTTTAAGTAGCAAGTCACCTTACAATGAGCAGTTCTTC.

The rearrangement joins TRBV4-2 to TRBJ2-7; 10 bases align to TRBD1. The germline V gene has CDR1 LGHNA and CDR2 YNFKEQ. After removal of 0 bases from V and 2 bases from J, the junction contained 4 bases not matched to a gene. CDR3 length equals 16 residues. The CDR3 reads CASSQEGQGTTYEQYF. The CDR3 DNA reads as TGTGCCAGCAGCCAAGAGGGACAGGGGACTACCTACGAGCAGTACTTC.

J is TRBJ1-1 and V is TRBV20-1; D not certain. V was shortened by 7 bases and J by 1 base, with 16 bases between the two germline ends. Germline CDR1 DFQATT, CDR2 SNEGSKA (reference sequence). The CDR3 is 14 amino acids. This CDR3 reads CSGQQRDGNTEAFF. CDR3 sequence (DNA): TGCAGTGGTCAGCAAAGGGATGGGAACACTGAAGCTTTCTTT.

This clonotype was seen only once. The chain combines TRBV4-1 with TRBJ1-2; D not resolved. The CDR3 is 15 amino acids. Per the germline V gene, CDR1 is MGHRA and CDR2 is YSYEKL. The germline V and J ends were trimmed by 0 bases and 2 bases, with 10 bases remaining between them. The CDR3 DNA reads TGCGCCAGCAGCCAAGATCGAGGGCGAAACTATGGCTACACCTTC. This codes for CASSQDRGRNYGYTF.

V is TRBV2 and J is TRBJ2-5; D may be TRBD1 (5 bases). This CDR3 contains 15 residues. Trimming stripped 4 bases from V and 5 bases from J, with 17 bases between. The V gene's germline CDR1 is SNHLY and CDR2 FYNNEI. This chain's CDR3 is CASSAGFAALETQYF. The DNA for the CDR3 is TGTGCCAGCAGTGCAGGGTTTGCGGCCCTCGAGACCCAGTACTTC.

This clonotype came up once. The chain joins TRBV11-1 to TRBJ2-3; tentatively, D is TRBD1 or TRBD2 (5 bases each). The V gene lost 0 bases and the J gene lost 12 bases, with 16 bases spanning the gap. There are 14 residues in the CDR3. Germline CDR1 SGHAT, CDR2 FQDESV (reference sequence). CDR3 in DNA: TGTGCCAGCAGCTTAGCGCTCGGGACCGGGGTCCAGTATTTT. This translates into CASSLALGTGVQYF.

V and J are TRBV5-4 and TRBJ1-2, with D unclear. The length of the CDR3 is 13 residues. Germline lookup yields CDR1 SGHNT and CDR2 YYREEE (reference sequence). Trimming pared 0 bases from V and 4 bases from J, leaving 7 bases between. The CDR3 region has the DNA TGTGCCAGCAGCTTGGGCAGCAGCTATGGCTACACCTTC. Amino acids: CASSLGSSYGYTF.

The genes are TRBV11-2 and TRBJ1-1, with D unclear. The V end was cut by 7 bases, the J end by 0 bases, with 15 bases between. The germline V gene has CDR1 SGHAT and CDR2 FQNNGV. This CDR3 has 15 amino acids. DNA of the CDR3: TGTGCCAGCAACCCGTGGAACCCAATGAACACTGAAGCTTTCTTT. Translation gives CASNPWNPMNTEAFF.

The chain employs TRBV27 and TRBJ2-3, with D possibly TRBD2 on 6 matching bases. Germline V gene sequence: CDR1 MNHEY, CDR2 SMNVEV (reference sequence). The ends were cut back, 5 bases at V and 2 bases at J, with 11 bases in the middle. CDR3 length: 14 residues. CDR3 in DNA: TGTGCCAGCAGTCTAATAGCGGTCACAGATACGCAGTATTTT. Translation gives CASSLIAVTDTQYF.